These 7 T cell receptor beta chains were all obtained from the same sample, sequenced in a study of blood T cell repertoires in COVID-19. Assay: immunoSEQ multiplex PCR; the TCRdb copy retains only in-frame clones and omits some. The data show some 230,000 clones, approximately 84% seen once. The material sequenced was peripheral blood. The receptors shown here come from a man aged 45-65 years who had recovered from COVID-19.

The chain uses TRBV5-4 and TRBJ2-2; D perhaps matches TRBD1 (7 bases). Between the trimmed V and J ends, which lost 3 bases and 2 bases, there was a span of 11 bases. Looked up from germline, CDR1 is SGHNT and CDR2 is YYREEE (reference sequence). CDR3 length equals 15 residues. CDR3 bases: TGTGCCAGCAGCTCGCGGGACAGAAACACCGGGGAGCTGTTTTTT. Encoded protein: CASSSRDRNTGELFF.

The V gene is TRBV7-8, the J gene TRBJ2-7, with 12 bases matching TRBD2. V lost 0 bases and J lost 6; bases outside the gene matches: 6. The CDR3 runs 16 residues. Germline loops: CDR1 SGHVS, CDR2 FQNEAQ. The CDR3 here is CASSLARLAGVVEQYF. As DNA, the CDR3 is TGTGCCAGCAGCTTAGCGAGACTAGCGGGAGTAGTCGAGCAGTACTTC.

The chain recombines TRBV6-5 with TRBJ1-1; a possible D gene is TRBD1 (6 bases). V was shortened by 10 bases and J by 6 bases, with 21 bases between the two germline ends. Germline V gene data show CDR1 as MNHEY and CDR2 as SVGAGI. The CDR3 extends over 14 amino acids. The CDR3: CATNPGGARAEAFF. Written as DNA, the CDR3 is TGTGCCACCAACCCTGGGGGCGCACGCGCTGAAGCTTTCTTT.

The rearrangement joins TRBV6-5 to TRBJ1-4; D is unresolved. V shed 7 bases and J shed 2 bases, with 5 bases lying between them. This CDR3 is 12 amino acids long. Germline V gives CDR1 MNHEY, CDR2 SVGAGI. CDR3 DNA sequence: TGTGCCAGCAAACAGACTAATGAAAAACTGTTTTTT. Residues: CASKQTNEKLFF.

The chain joins TRBV24-1 to TRBJ1-2; 8 bases are shared with TRBD1. The CDR3 consists of 14 residues. Trimming took 3 bases from V and 7 from J; bases not matched to a gene: 6. Germline CDR1 reads KGHDR; CDR2 reads SFDVKD. CDR3 region: CATSDPQGASGYTF. CDR3 nucleotide sequence: TGTGCCACCAGTGATCCGCAGGGGGCAAGTGGCTACACCTTC.

The gene calls are TRBV5-5 and TRBJ2-3; 7 bases are shared with TRBD1. The V gene's germline CDR1 is SGHKS and CDR2 YYEKEE (reference sequence). V lost 4 bases, J lost 5 bases, and 4 bases stayed unmatched. The CDR3 runs to 13 residues. CDR3 sequence reads: CASSRTGGDTQYF. CDR3 coding DNA: TGTGCCAGCAGCCGGACAGGAGGAGATACGCAGTATTTT.

This chain uses TRBV9 with TRBJ2-1; 7 nucleotides agree with TRBD2. Germline assignment: CDR1 SGDLS and CDR2 YYNGEE. Trimming took 0 bases from V and 5 from J; bases not matched to a gene: 14. The CDR3 spans 18 residues. CDR3 DNA sequence: TGTGCCAGCAGCGTAGTGGAGGACGGGGGGAGGGCTGACAATGAGCAGTTCTTC. Its protein product is CASSVVEDGGRADNEQFF.